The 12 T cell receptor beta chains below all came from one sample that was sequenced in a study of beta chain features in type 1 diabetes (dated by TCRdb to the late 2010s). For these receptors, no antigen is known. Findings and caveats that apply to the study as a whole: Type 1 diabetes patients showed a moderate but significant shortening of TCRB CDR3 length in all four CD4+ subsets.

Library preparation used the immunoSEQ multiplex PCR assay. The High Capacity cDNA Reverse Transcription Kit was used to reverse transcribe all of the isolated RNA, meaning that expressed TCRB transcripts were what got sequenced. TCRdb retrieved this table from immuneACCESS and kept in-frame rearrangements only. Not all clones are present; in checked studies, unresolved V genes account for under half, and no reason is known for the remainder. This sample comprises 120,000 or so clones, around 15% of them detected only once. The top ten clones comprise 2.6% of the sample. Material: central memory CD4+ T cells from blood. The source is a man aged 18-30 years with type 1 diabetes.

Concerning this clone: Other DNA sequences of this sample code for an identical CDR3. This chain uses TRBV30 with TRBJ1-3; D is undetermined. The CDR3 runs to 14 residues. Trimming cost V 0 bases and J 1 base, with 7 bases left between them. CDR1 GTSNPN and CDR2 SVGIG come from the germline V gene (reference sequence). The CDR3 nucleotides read TGTGCCTGGAGTGTAGAGCGGTCTGGAAACACCATATATTTT. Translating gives CAWSVERSGNTIYF.

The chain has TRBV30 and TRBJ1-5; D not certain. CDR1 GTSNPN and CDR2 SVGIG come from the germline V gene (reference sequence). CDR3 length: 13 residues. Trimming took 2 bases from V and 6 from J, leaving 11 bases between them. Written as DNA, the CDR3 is TGTGCCTGGAGTAGAGAAACGGGTCAGCCCCAGCATTTT. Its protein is CAWSRETGQPQHF.

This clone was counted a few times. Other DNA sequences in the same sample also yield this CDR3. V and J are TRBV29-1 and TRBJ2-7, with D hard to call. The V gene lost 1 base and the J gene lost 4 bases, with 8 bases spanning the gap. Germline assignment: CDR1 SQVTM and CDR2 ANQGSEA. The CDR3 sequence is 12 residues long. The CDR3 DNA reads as TGCAGCGTTGAAGGAACAGCATACGAGCAGTACTTC. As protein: CSVEGTAYEQYF.

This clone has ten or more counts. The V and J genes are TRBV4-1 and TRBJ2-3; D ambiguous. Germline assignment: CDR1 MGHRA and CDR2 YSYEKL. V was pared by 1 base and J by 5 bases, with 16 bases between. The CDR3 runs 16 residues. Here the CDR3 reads CASSQVLTRGRDTQYF. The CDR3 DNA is TGCGCCAGCAGCCAAGTGTTAACCCGCGGTAGAGATACGCAGTATTTT.

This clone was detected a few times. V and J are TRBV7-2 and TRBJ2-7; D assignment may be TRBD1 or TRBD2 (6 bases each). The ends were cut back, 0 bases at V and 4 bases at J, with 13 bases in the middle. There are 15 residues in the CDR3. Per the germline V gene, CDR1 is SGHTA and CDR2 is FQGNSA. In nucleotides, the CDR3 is TGTGCCAGCAGCTTAGCGGGGGGCCTTTCGTACGAGCAGTACTTC. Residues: CASSLAGGLSYEQYF.

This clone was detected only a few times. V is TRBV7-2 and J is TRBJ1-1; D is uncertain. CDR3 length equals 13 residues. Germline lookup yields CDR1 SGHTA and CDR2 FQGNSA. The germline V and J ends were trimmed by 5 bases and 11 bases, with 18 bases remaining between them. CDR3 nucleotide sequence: TGTGCCAGCAGCCTCCTATTGCAGGCGCAGGCTTTCTTT. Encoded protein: CASSLLLQAQAFF.

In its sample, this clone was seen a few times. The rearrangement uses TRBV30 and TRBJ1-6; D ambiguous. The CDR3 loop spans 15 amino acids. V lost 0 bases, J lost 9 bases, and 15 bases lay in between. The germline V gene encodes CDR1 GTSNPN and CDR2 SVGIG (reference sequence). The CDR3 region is CAWSVAALSVSPLHF. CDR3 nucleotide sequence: TGTGCCTGGAGTGTAGCGGCACTGTCGGTTTCACCCCTCCACTTT. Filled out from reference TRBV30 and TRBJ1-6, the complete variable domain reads SQTIHQWPATLVQPVGSPLSLECTVEGTSNPNLYWYRQAAGRGLQLLFYSVGIGQISSEVPQNLSASRPQDRQFILSSKKLLLSDSGFYLCAWSVAALSVSPLHFGNGTRLTVT.

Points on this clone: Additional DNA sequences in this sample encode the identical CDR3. The CDR3 bases are TGTGCCAGCGGGGGTAGCACAGATACGCAGTATTTT. It specifies CASGGSTDTQYF. This chain joins TRBV2 and TRBJ2-3; perhaps D is TRBD1 or TRBD2 (5 bases each). The CDR3 sequence is 12 residues long. Trimming took 8 bases from V and 0 from J, leaving 6 bases between them. The germline V gene encodes CDR1 SNHLY and CDR2 FYNNEI.

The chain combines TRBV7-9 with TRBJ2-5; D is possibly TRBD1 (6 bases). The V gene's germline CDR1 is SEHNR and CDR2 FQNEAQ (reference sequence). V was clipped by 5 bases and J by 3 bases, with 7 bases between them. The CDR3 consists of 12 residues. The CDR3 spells CASSRTEETQYF. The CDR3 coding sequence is TGTGCCAGCAGCAGGACAGAAGAGACCCAGTACTTC.

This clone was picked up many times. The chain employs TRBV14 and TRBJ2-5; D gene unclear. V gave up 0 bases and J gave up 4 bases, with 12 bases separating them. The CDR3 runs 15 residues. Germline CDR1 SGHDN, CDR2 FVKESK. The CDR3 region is CASSQDFWGAETQYF. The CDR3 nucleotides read TGTGCCAGCAGCCAAGATTTTTGGGGTGCAGAGACCCAGTACTTC.

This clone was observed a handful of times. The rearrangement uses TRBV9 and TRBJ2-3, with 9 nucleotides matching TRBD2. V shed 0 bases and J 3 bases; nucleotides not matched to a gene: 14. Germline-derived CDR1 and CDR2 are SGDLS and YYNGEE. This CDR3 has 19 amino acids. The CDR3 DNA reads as TGTGCCAGCAGCGTAGCCCCCGGGTTAGGCGGGGGGGCAACAGATACGCAGTATTTT. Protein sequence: CASSVAPGLGGGATDTQYF.

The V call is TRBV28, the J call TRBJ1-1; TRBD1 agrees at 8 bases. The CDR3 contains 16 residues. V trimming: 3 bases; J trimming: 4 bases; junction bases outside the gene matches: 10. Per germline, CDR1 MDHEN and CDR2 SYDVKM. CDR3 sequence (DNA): TGTGCCAGCAGTTTTCGGCCCGGACAGGGAGTCACTGAAGCTTTCTTT. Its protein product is CASSFRPGQGVTEAFF.